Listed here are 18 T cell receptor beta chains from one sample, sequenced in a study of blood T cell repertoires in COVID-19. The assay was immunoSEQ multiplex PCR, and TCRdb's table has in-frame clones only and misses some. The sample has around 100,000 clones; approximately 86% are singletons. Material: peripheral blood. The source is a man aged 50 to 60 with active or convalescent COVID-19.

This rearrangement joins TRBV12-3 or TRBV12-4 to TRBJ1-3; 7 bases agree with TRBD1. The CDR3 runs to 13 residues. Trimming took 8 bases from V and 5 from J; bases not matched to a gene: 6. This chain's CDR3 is CASRAQGRNTIYF. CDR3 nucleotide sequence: TGTGCCAGCCGAGCACAGGGGCGAAACACCATATATTTT.

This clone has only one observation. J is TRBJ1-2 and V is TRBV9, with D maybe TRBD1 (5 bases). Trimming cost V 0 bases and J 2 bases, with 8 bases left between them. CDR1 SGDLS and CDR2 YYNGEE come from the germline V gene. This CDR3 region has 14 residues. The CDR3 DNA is TGTGCCAGCAGCGTAGCGGGGGGGAACTATGGCTACACCTTC. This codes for CASSVAGGNYGYTF.

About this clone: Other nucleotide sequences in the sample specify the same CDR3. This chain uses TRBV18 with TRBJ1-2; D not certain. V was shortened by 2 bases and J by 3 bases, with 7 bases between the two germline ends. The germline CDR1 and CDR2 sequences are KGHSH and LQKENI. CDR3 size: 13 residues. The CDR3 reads CASSPGQDYGYTF. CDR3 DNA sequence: TGTGCCAGCTCACCAGGGCAGGACTATGGCTACACCTTC.

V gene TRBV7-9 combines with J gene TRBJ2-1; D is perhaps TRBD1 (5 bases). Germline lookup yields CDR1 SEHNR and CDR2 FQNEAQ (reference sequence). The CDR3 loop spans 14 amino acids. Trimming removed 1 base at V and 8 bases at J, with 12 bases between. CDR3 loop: CASSLDSRVHEQFF. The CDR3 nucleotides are TGTGCCAGCAGCTTAGATTCCAGGGTCCATGAGCAGTTCTTC. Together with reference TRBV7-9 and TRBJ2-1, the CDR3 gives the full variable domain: DTGVSQNPRHKITKRGQNVTFRCDPISEHNRLYWYRQTLGQGPEFLTYFQNEAQLEKSRLLSDRFSAERPKGSFSTLEIQRTEQGDSAMYLCASSLDSRVHEQFFGPGTRLTVL.

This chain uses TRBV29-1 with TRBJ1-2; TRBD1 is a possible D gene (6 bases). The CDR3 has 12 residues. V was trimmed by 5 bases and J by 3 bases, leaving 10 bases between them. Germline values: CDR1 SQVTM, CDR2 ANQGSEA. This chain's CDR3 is CSVQQGDYGYTF. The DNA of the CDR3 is TGCAGCGTTCAACAGGGCGACTATGGCTACACCTTC.

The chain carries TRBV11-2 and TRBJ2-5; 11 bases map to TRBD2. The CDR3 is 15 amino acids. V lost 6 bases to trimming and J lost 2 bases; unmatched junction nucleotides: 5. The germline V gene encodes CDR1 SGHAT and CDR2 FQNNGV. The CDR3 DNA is TGTGCCAGCAGGAGGCTAGCGGGGGGTCAAGAGACCCAGTACTTC. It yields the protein CASRRLAGGQETQYF.

CDR3 loop: CATSDGVGGHNYGYTF. In DNA, the CDR3 is TGTGCCACCAGTGACGGCGTGGGGGGGCATAACTATGGCTACACCTTC. The chain links TRBV24-1 to TRBJ1-2, with D possibly TRBD1 on 6 matching bases. This CDR3 is built from 16 residues. Trimming removed 4 bases at V and 1 base at J, with 15 bases between. Germline V CDR1 and CDR2: KGHDR, SFDVKD.

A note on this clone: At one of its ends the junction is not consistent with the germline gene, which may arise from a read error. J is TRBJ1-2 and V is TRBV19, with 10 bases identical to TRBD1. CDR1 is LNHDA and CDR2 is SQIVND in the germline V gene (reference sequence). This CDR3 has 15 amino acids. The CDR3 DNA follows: TGTGTCAGTAGTACGGGGACAGGGGTGGGCTATGGCTACACCTTC. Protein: CVSSTGTGVGYGYTF.

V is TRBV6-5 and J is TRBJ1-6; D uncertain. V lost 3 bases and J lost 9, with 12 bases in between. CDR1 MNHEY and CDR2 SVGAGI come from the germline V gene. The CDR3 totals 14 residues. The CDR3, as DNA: TGTGCCAGCAGTTATCGGCAGGTAGTTTCACCCCTCCACTTT. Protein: CASSYRQVVSPLHF.

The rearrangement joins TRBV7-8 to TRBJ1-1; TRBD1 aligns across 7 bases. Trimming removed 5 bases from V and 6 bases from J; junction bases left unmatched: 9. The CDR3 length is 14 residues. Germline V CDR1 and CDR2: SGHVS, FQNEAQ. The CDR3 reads CASSLTGNEPEAFF. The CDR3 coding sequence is TGTGCCAGCAGCCTGACAGGGAATGAGCCTGAAGCTTTCTTT.

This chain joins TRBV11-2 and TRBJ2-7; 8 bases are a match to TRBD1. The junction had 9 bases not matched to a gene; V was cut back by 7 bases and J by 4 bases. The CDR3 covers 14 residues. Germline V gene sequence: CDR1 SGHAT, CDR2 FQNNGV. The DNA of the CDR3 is TGTGCCAGCACCCCCGGGACAGGCATTTACGAGCAGTACTTC. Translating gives CASTPGTGIYEQYF. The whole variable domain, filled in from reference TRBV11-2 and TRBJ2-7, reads EAGVAQSPRYKIIEKRQSVAFWCNPISGHATLYWYQQILGQGPKLLIQFQNNGVVDDSQLPKDRFSAERLKGVDSTLKIQPAKLEDSAVYLCASTPGTGIYEQYFGPGTRLTVT.

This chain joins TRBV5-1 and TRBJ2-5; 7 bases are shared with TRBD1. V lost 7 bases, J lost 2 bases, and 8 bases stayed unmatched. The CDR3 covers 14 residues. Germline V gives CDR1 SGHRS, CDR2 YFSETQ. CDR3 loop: CASAPGTAQETQYF. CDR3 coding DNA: TGCGCCAGCGCCCCCGGGACAGCGCAAGAGACCCAGTACTTC.

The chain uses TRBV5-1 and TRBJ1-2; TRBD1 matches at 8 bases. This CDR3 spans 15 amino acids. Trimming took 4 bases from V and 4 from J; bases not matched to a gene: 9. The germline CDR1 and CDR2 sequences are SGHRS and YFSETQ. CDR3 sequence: CASSPGGTGLYGYTF. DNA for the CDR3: TGCGCCAGCAGCCCCGGCGGGACAGGCCTCTATGGCTACACCTTC.

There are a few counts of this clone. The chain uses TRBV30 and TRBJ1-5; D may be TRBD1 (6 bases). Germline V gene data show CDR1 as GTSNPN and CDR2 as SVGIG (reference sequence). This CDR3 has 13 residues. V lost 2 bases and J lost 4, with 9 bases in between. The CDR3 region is CAWSKQGNQPQHF. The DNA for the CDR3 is TGTGCCTGGAGTAAACAGGGAAATCAGCCCCAGCATTTT.

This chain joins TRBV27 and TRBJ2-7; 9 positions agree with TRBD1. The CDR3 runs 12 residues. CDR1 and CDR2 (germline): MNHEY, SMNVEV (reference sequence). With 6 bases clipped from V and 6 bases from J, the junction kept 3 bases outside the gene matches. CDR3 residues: CASRTGGGEQYV. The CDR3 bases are TGTGCCAGCAGAACAGGGGGCGGCGAGCAGTACGTC.

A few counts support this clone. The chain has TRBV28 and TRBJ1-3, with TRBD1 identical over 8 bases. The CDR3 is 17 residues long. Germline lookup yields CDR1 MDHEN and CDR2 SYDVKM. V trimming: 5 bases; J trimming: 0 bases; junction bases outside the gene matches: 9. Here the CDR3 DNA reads TGTGCCAGCAGTATCACCCGGGACAGGCTCTCTGGAAACACCATATATTTT. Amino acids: CASSITRDRLSGNTIYF.

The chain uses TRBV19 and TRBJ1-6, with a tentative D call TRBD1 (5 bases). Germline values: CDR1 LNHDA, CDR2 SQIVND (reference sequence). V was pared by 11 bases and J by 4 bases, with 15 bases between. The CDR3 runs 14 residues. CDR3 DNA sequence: TGTGCCTCACAAAATGGACAATATAATTCACCCCTCCACTTT. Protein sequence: CASQNGQYNSPLHF.

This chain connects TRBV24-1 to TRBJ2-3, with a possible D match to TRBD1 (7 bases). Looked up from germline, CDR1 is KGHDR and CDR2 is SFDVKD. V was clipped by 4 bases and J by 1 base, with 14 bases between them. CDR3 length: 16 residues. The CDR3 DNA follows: TGTGCCACCAGTGACCAAGGAGGGGGCCGCACAGATACGCAGTATTTT. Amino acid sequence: CATSDQGGGRTDTQYF.